The entry that follows covers one T cell receptor beta chain sequence. The data were taken from a study of T cells expressing NK-cell markers. TCRdb reprocessed the 5' RACE reads, keeping one entry per CDR3 protein, no DNA. The table for this sample gives some 300,000 distinct CDR3 sequences. The sequencing sample was made of blood T cells: a sorted CD56 or NKG2C T cell subset, CD4+ or CD8+ T cells, or bulk PBMC T cells (not recorded which). The TCR originated in a man aged 18 to 35 in good health.

CDR3: CASSLLRGQPQHF. The V call is TRBV18, the J call TRBJ1-5. The CDR3 extends over 13 amino acids. Germline CDR1 is KGHSH and CDR2 is LQKENI.